This T cell receptor (beta chain) was sequenced in a study of shared T cell receptors in the human thymus. In germline, CDR1 is SGHTA, CDR2 FQGNSA. CDR3 length: 18 residues. Germline trimming cut 4 bases from V and 5 bases from J; bases unmatched to any gene: 12. Sequenced by immunoSEQ multiplex PCR; TCRdb stores in-frame clones only, minus some. The sample has around 340,000 clones; 95% are singletons. The sequence came from a human donor. The sample comprised thymocytes. The V call is TRBV7-2, the J call TRBJ2-7; 15 nucleotides align to TRBD2. The CDR3 DNA reads TGTGCCAGCAGCTCCCCCCATGGACTAGCGGGAGGGCGCGACGAGCAGTACTTC. Amino acid sequence: CASSSPHGLAGGRDEQYF.